The source of this TCR beta chain is a study of cytomegalovirus exposure and HLA in healthy donors. Overall study findings and caveats: Rarity marked most TCR sequences, yet some public TCRs occurred in many donors. Within an earlier analysis, most TCR beta V segments proved productive either about 90% or about 30% of the time. Sequence variants that were highly shared formed a cluster that was likely a sequencing artifact.

This clone occurred a few times. Antigen unknown. Both 60 Vbeta primers and 13 Jbeta primers went into the PCR. As handled by the study authors: Among the unique TCR beta chains that a later analysis counted, about 84 million in all, around 11 million were shared. The repertoire was sequenced with immunoSEQ multiplex PCR; TCRdb's copy has only in-frame clones and lacks some. The V and J calls and clone size are taken from that table; D and trimming were inferred from the DNA. The table lists about 150,000 clones, approximately 72% of them singletons. The ends were cut back, 1 base at V and 6 bases at J, with 9 bases in the middle. CDR1 and CDR2 (germline): LNHDA, SQIVND (reference sequence). The CDR3 covers 14 residues.

Sample: PBMCs. The chain joins TRBV19 to TRBJ1-4, with D tentatively TRBD1 (5 bases). The TCR was taken from a man aged 18 to 29 in good health and CMV-seronegative. CDR3 amino acids: CASSIGGIYEKLFF. The CDR3 region has the DNA TGTGCCAGTAGTATAGGGGGCATCTATGAAAAACTGTTTTTT.